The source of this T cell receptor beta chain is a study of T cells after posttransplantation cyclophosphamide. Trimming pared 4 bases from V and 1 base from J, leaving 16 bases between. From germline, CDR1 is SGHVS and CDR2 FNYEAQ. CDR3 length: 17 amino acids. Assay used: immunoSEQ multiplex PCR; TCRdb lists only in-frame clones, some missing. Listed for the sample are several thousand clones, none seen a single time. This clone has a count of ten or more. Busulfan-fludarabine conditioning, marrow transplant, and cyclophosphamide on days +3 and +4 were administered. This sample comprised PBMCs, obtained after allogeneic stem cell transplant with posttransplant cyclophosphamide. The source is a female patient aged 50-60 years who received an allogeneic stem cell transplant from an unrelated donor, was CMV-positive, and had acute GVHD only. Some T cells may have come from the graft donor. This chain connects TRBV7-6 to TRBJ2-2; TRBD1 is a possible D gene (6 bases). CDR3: CASSSGTPRRNTGELFF. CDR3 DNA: TGTGCCAGCAGCTCCGGGACACCGAGGAGGAACACCGGGGAGCTGTTTTTT.